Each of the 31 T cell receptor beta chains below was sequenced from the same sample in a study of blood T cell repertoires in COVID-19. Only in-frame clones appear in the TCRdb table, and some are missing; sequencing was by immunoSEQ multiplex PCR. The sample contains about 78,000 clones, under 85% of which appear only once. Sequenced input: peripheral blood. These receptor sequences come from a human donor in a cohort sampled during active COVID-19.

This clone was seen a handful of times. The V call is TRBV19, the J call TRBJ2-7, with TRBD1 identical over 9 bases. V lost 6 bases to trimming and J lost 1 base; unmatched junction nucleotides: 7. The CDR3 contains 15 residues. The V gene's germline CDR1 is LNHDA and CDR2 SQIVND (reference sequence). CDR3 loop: CASRDGQGLSYEQYF. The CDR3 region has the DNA TGTGCCAGTAGGGATGGACAGGGGCTGTCCTACGAGCAGTACTTC.

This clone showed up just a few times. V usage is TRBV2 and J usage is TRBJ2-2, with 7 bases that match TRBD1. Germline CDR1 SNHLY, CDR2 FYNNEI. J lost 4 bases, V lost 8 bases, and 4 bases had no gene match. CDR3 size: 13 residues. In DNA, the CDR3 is TGTGCCAGCGGCCGGGACAGCACCGGGGAGCTGTTTTTT. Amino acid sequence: CASGRDSTGELFF.

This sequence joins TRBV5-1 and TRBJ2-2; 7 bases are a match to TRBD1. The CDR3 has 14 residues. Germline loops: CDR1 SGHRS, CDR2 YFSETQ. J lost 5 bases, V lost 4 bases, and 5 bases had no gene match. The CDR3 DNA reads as TGCGCCAGCAGCGTAGGCAGGGGGACCGGGGAGCTGTTTTTT. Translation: CASSVGRGTGELFF.

This CDR3 is CASSQAQVGNTEAFF. The CDR3 DNA reads TGCGCCAGCAGCCAAGCCCAGGTCGGTAACACTGAAGCTTTCTTT. The chain joins TRBV4-3 to TRBJ1-1; the D is unclear. The V end was cut by 1 base, the J end by 2 bases, with 11 bases between. The CDR3 totals 15 residues. CDR1 is LGHNA and CDR2 is YSLEER in the germline V gene.

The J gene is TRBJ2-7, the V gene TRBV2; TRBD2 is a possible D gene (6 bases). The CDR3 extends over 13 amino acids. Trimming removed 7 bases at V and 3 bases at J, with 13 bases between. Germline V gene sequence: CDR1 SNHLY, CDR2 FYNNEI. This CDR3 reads CASTRDQGYEQYF. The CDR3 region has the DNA TGTGCCAGCACGCGGGACCAGGGCTACGAGCAGTACTTC.

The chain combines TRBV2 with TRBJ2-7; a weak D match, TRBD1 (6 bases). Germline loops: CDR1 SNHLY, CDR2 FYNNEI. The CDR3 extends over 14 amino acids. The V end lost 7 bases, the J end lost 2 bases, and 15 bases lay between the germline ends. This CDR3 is CASILQGRTYEQYF. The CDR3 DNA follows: TGTGCCAGCATCCTACAGGGCCGCACCTACGAGCAGTACTTC.

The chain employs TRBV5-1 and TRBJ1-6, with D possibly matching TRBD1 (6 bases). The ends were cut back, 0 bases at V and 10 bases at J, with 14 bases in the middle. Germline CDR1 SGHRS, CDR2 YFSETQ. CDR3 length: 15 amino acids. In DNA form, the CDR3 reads TGCGCCAGCAGCTTGGCGACAGGCGTGGGGTCACCCCTCCACTTT. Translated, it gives CASSLATGVGSPLHF.

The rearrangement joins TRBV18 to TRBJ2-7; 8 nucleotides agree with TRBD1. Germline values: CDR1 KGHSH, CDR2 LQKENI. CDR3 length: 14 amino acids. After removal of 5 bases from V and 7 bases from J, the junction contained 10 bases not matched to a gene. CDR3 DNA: TGTGCCAGCTCATCGACAGGGGCGACTAGGGAGCAGTACTTC. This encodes CASSSTGATREQYF.

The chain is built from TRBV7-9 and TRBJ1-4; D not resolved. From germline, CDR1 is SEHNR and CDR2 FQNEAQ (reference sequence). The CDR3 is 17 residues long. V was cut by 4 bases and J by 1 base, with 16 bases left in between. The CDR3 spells CASSYLTLSITNEKLFF. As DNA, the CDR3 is TGTGCCAGCAGCTACTTGACACTCTCAATAACTAATGAAAAACTGTTTTTT.

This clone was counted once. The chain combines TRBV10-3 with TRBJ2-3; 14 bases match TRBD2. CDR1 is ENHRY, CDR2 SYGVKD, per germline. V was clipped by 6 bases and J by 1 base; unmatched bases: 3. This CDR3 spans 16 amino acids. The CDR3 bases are TGTGCCATCAGATCGGGACTAGCGGGGGGCACAGATACGCAGTATTTT. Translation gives CAIRSGLAGGTDTQYF.

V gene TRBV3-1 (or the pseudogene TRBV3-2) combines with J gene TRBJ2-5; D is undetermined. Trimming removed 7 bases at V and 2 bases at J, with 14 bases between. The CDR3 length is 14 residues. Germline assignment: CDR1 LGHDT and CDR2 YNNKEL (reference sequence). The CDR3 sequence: CASTRRLDQETQYF. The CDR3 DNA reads TGTGCCAGCACCAGGCGCTTGGATCAAGAGACCCAGTACTTC.

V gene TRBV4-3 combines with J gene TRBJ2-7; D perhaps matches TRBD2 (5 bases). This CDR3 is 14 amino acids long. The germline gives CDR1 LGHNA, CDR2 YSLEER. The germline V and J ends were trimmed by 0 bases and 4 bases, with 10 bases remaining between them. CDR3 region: CASSQDRGYYEQYF. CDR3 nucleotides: TGCGCCAGCAGCCAAGATCGGGGATATTACGAGCAGTACTTC.

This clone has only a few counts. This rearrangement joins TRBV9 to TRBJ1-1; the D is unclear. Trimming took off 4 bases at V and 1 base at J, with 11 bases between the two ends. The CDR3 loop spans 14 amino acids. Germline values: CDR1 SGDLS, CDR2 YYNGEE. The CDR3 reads CASSLRGRNTEAFF. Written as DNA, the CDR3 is TGTGCCAGCAGCCTCCGCGGGAGGAACACTGAAGCTTTCTTT.

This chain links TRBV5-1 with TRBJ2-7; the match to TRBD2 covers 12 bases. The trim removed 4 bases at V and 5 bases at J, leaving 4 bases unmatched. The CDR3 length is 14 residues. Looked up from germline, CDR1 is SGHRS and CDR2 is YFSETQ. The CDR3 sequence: CASSGTSGSNEQYF. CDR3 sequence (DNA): TGCGCCAGCAGCGGGACTAGCGGGTCCAACGAGCAGTACTTC. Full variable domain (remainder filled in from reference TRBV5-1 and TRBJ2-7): KAGVTQTPRYLIKTRGQQVTLSCSPISGHRSVSWYQQTPGQGLQFLFEYFSETQRNKGNFPGRFSGRQFSNSRSEMNVSTLELGDSALYLCASSGTSGSNEQYFGPGTRLTVT.

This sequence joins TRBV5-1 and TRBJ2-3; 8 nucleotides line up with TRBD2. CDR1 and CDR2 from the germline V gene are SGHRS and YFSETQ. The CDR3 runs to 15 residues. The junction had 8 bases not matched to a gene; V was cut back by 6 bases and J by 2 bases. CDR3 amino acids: CASTPSGGNTDTQYF. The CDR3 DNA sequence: TGCGCCAGCACCCCGTCGGGGGGGAACACAGATACGCAGTATTTT.

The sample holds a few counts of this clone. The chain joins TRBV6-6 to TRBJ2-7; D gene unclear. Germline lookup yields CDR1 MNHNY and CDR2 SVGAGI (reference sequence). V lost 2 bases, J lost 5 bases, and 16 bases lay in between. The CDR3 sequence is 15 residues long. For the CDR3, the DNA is TGTGCCAGCAGTTACCCGCAGGCCGGTTCCAACGAGCAGTACTTC. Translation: CASSYPQAGSNEQYF.

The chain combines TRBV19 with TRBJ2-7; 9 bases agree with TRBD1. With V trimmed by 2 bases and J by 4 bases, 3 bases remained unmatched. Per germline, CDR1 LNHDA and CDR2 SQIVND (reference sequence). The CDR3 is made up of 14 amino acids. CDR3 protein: CASSIRDRDYEQYF. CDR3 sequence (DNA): TGTGCCAGTAGTATAAGGGACAGGGATTACGAGCAGTACTTC.

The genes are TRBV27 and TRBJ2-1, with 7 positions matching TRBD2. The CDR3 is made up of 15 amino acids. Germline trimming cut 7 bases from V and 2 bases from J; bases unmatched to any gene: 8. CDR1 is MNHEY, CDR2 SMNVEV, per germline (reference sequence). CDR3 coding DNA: TGTGCCAGCACCCTGTTCCGGGGGGCCTACAATGAGCAGTTCTTC. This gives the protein CASTLFRGAYNEQFF.

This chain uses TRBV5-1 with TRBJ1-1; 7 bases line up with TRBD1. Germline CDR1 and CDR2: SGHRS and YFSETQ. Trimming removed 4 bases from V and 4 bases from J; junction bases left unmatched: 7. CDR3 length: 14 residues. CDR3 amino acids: CASSRTGRVTEAFF. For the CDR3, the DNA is TGCGCCAGCAGCCGGACAGGCCGCGTCACTGAAGCTTTCTTT.

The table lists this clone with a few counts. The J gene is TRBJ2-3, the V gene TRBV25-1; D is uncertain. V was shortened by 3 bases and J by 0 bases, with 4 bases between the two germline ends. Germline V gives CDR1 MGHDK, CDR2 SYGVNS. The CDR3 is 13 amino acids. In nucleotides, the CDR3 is TGTGCCAGCAGTGACGGTAGCACAGATACGCAGTATTTT. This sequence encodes CASSDGSTDTQYF.

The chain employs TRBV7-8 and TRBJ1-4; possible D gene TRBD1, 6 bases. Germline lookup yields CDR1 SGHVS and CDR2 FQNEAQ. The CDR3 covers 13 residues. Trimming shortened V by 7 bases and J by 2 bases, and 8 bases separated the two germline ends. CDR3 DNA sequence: TGTGCCAGCAACAGGGTTACTAATGAAAAACTGTTTTTT. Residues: CASNRVTNEKLFF.

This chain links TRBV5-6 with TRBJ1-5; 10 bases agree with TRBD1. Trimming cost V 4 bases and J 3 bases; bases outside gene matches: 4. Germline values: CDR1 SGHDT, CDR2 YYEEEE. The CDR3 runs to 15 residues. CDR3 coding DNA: TGTGCCAGCAGCCGACAGGGGGCCTTCAATCAGCCCCAGCATTTT. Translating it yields CASSRQGAFNQPQHF.

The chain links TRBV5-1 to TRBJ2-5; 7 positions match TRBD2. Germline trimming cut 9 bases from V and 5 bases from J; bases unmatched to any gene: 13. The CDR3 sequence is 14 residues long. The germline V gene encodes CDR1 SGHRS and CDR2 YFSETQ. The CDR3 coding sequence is TGCGCCACACGGGGAACTAGCGTCGGCGAGACCCAGTACTTC. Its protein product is CATRGTSVGETQYF. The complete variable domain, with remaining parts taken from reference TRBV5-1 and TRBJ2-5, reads KAGVTQTPRYLIKTRGQQVTLSCSPISGHRSVSWYQQTPGQGLQFLFEYFSETQRNKGNFPGRFSGRQFSNSRSEMNVSTLELGDSALYLCATRGTSVGETQYFGPGTRLLVL.

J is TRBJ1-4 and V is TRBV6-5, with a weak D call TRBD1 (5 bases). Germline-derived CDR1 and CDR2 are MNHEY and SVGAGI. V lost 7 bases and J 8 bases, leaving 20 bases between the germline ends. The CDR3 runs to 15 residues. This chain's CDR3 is CASTSPGGGWEKLFF. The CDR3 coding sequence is TGTGCCAGCACCTCGCCGGGGGGAGGATGGGAAAAACTGTTTTTT.

Written as DNA, the CDR3 is TGTGCCAGCAGCCAAGTCCAGGGGGCCCCCGGCACCTTC. This gives the protein CASSQVQGAPGTF. The rearrangement uses TRBV3-1 (or the pseudogene TRBV3-2) and TRBJ1-2, with 8 bases lining up with TRBD1. In germline, CDR1 is LGHDT, CDR2 YNNKEL (reference sequence). This CDR3 is built from 13 residues. Losses at the gene ends were 1 base for V and 13 bases for J; bases not matched to a gene: 8.

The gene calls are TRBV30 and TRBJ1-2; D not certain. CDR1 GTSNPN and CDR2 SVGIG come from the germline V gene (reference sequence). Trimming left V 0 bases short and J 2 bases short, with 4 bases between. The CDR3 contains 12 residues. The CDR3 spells CAWSVLNYGYTF. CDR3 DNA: TGTGCCTGGAGTGTACTCAACTATGGCTACACCTTC.

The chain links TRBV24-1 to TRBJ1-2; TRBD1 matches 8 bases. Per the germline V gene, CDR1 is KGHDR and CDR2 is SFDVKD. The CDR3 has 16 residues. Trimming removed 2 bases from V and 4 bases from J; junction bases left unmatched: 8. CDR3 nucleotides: TGTGCCACCAGTGATTCCGGACAGGGAAAACTCTATGGCTACACCTTC. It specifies CATSDSGQGKLYGYTF.

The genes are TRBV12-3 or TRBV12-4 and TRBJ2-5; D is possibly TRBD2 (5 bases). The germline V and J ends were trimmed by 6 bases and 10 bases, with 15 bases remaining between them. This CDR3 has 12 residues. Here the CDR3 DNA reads TGTGCCAGCAGCAACTCCGTAGAGGGCCAGTACTTC. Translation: CASSNSVEGQYF.

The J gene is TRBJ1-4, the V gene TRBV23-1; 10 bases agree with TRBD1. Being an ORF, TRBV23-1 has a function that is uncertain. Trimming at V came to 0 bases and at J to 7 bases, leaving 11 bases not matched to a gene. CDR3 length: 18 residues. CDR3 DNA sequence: TGCGCCAGCAGTCAATCTAAAGGCGGGACAGGGGAAGGTGAAAAACTGTTTTTT. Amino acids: CASSQSKGGTGEGEKLFF.

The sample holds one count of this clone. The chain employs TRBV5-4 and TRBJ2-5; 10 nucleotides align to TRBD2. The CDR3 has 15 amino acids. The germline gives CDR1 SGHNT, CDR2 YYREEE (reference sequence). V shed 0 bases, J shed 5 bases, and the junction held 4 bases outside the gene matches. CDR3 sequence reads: CASSLGGLARETQYF. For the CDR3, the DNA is TGTGCCAGCAGCTTGGGGGGACTAGCGAGGGAGACCCAGTACTTC.

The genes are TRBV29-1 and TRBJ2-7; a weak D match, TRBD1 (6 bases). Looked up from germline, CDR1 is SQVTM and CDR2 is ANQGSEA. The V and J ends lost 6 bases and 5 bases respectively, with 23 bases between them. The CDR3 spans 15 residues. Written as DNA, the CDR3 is TGCAGCGTCGTAGGCCTACAGGGACCAGGCCACGAGCAGTACTTC. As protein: CSVVGLQGPGHEQYF.